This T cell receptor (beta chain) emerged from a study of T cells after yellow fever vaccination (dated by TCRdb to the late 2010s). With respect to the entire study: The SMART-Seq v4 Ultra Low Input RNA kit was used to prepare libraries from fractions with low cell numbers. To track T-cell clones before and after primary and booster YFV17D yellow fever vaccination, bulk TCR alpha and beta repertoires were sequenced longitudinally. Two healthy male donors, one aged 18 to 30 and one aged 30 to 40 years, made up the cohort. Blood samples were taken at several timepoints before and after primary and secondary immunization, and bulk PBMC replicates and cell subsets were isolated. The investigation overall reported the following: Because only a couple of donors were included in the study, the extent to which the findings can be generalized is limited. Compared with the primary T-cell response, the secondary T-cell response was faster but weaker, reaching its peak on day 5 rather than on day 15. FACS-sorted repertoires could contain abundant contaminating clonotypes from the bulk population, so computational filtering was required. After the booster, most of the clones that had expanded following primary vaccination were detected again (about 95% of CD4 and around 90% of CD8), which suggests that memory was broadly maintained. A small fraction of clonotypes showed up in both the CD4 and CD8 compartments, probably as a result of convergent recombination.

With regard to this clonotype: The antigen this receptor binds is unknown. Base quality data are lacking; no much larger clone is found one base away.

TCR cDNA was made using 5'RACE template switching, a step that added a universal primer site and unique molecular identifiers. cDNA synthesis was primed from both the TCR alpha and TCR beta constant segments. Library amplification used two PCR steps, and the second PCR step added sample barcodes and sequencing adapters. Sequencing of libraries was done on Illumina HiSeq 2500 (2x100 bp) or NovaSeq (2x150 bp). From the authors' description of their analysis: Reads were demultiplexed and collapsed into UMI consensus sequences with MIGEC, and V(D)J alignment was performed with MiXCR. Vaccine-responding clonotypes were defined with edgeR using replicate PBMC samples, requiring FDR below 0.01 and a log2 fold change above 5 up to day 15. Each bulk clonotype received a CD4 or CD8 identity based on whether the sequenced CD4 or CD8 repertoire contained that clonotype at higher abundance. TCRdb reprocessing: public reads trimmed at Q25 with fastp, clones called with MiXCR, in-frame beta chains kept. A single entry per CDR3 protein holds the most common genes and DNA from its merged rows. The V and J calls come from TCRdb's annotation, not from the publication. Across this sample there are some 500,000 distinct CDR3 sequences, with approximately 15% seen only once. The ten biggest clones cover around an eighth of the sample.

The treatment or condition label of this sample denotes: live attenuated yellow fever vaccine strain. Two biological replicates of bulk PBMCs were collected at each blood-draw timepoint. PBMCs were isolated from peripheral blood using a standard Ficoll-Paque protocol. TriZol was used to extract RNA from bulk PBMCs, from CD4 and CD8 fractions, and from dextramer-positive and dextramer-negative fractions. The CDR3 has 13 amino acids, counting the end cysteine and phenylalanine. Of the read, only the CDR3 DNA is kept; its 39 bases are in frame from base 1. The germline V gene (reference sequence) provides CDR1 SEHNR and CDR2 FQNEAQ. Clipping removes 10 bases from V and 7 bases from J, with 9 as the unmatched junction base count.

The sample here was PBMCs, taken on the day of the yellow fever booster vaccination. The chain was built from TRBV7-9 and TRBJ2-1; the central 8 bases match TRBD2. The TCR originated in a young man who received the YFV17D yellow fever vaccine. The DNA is TGTGCCACCCTCCAGCGGGAGATTAATGAGCAGTTCTTC. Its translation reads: CATLQREINEQFF.